These 21 T cell receptor beta chains were all obtained from the same sample, sequenced in a study of Ad26.COV2.S vaccination and SARS-CoV-2 variants. Repertoires were generated with immunoSEQ multiplex PCR, while TCRdb's copy carries only in-frame clones and drops some. The sample contains roughly 350,000 clones, approximately 90% of which appear only once. Regarding treatment: 19 received Ad26.COV2.S at low or high dose, single or two shots; 5 received placebo; per-sample allocation not given. Samples analyzed were those drawn on day 63 after the first vaccine or placebo injection. The source was peripheral blood, collected in a trial of Ad26.COV2.S vaccine versus placebo. The source is a person aged 18-60 years who received the Ad26.COV2.S COVID-19 vaccine or a placebo.

As concerns this clone: Other DNA sequences in this specimen translate into the identical CDR3. J is TRBJ2-7 and V is TRBV11-2, with 8 bases fitting TRBD1. V shed 5 bases, J shed 4 bases, and the junction held 7 bases outside the gene matches. Germline CDR1 SGHAT, CDR2 FQNNGV. This CDR3 has 14 residues. Here the CDR3 DNA reads TGTGCCAGCAGCCCGACAGGGGCGGCATACGAGCAGTACTTC. Translating gives CASSPTGAAYEQYF. The variable domain in full, completed from reference TRBV11-2 and TRBJ2-7, reads EAGVAQSPRYKIIEKRQSVAFWCNPISGHATLYWYQQILGQGPKLLIQFQNNGVVDDSQLPKDRFSAERLKGVDSTLKIQPAKLEDSAVYLCASSPTGAAYEQYFGPGTRLTVT.

The count of this clone is one. V usage is TRBV9 and J usage is TRBJ2-7; D perhaps matches TRBD2 (6 bases). This CDR3 contains 17 residues. Between the trimmed V and J ends, which lost 0 bases and 0 bases, there was a span of 16 bases. In germline, CDR1 is SGDLS, CDR2 YYNGEE. The CDR3 region has the DNA TGTGCCAGCAGCGTAGGTCTGGCGGGGTCTACCTCCTACGAGCAGTACTTC. This translates into CASSVGLAGSTSYEQYF. Complete variable domain (other parts from reference TRBV9 and TRBJ2-7): DSGVTQTPKHLITATGQRVTLRCSPRSGDLSVYWYQQSLDQGLQFLIQYYNGEERAKGNILERFSAQQFPDLHSELNLSSLELGDSALYFCASSVGLAGSTSYEQYFGPGTRLTVT.

This clone was detected only once. The chain is built from TRBV11-2 and TRBJ2-3, with TRBD2 matching 8 bases. Germline V gene sequence: CDR1 SGHAT, CDR2 FQNNGV. V trimming: 3 bases; J trimming: 11 bases; junction bases outside the gene matches: 19. This CDR3 spans 17 amino acids. CDR3 bases: TGTGCCAGCAGCTTGGATAGGGTAGCGGGACGGAGGAATGGGCAGTATTTT. Its translation is CASSLDRVAGRRNGQYF. The whole variable domain, remainder taken from reference TRBV11-2 and TRBJ2-3, is EAGVAQSPRYKIIEKRQSVAFWCNPISGHATLYWYQQILGQGPKLLIQFQNNGVVDDSQLPKDRFSAERLKGVDSTLKIQPAKLEDSAVYLCASSLDRVAGRRNGQYFGPGTRLTVL.

This chain uses TRBV19 with TRBJ2-2; 8 bases match TRBD1. The CDR3 runs 13 residues. The germline V gene has CDR1 LNHDA and CDR2 SQIVND (reference sequence). With V trimmed by 3 bases and J by 9 bases, 3 bases remained unmatched. The CDR3 DNA reads as TGTGCCAGTAGTATCGACAGGGGAAGGGAGCTGTTTTTT. It specifies CASSIDRGRELFF.

The rearrangement joins TRBV19 to TRBJ2-2; 8 bases line up with TRBD1. The CDR3 covers 14 residues. With V trimmed by 11 bases and J by 5 bases, 10 bases remained unmatched. The germline V gene has CDR1 LNHDA and CDR2 SQIVND (reference sequence). DNA of the CDR3: TGTGCCTGCCGGGACAGGAGTTATACCGGGGAGCTGTTTTTT. This codes for CACRDRSYTGELFF.

About this clone itself: An end of the junction does not agree with germline; a read error may underlie this. The CDR3 nucleotides read TGTGCCAGCAGCCTAGACAGGGAAACTAATGAAAAACTGTTTTTT. The encoded protein is CASSLDRETNEKLFF. V gene TRBV11-2 combines with J gene TRBJ1-4, with 7 bases fitting TRBD1. Germline loops: CDR1 SGHAT, CDR2 FQNNGV. The CDR3 has 15 amino acids.

The chain recombines TRBV29-1 with TRBJ1-2; 10 nucleotides agree with TRBD1. CDR1 is SQVTM, CDR2 ANQGSEA, per germline. Trimming removed 7 bases from V and 6 bases from J; junction bases left unmatched: 11. This CDR3 comprises 14 residues. CDR3 amino acids: CSATRQGAEDGYTF. Written as DNA, the CDR3 is TGCAGCGCGACGCGACAGGGGGCTGAGGATGGCTACACCTTC. Full variable domain (rest looked up from reference TRBV29-1 and TRBJ1-2): SAVISQKPSRDICQRGTSLTIQCQVDSQVTMMFWYRQQPGQSLTLIATANQGSEATYESGFVIDKFPISRPNLTFSTLTVSNMSPEDSSIYLCSATRQGAEDGYTFGSGTRLTVV.

This rearrangement joins TRBV6-2 or TRBV6-3 to TRBJ2-7, with D tentatively TRBD2 (5 bases). CDR1 MNHEY and CDR2 SVGEGT come from the germline V gene. The CDR3 is 16 residues long. V was cut by 2 bases and J by 1 base, with 15 bases left in between. The CDR3 DNA is TGTGCCAGCAGTTACCCTCTAGCTGTGCCTTCCTACGAGCAGTACTTC. The encoded protein is CASSYPLAVPSYEQYF.

This chain links TRBV3-1 (or the pseudogene TRBV3-2) with TRBJ2-7, with unresolved D. This CDR3 has 12 residues. V lost 2 bases and J lost 4, with 6 bases in between. Germline V gene lookup returns CDR1 LGHDT and CDR2 YNNKEL (reference sequence). The DNA for the CDR3 is TGTGCCAGCAGCCAAAGTAATTACGAGCAGTACTTC. It codes for CASSQSNYEQYF.

J is TRBJ1-5 and V is TRBV11-2; no clear D gene. Germline loops: CDR1 SGHAT, CDR2 FQNNGV. V was shortened by 0 bases and J by 7 bases, with 10 bases between the two germline ends. This CDR3 spans 14 amino acids. The CDR3, as DNA: TGTGCCAGCAGCTTAGACTTGGCAGGACAGCCCCAGCATTTT. Translation gives CASSLDLAGQPQHF.

The genes are TRBV27 and TRBJ2-2, with D tentatively TRBD2 (6 bases). The germline V gene has CDR1 MNHEY and CDR2 SMNVEV (reference sequence). Trimming stripped 5 bases from V and 5 bases from J, with 15 bases between. The CDR3 has 15 amino acids. The CDR3 is CASSGLSAGTGELFF. The DNA of the CDR3 is TGTGCCAGCAGTGGATTGAGTGCGGGGACCGGGGAGCTGTTTTTT.

The chain has TRBV4-3 and TRBJ1-1; TRBD1 matches at 10 bases. The germline gives CDR1 LGHNA, CDR2 YSLEER. CDR3 length equals 20 residues. V dropped 4 bases and J dropped 3; count of bases not matched to a gene: 20. CDR3 sequence: CASSRFRDRGAKLSYTEAFF. In nucleotides, the CDR3 is TGCGCCAGCAGCCGGTTCCGGGACAGGGGCGCCAAGCTTTCTTACACTGAAGCTTTCTTT.

The chain is built from TRBV11-2 and TRBJ2-1; 8 bases line up with TRBD1. This CDR3 has 15 residues. Germline V gene data show CDR1 as SGHAT and CDR2 as FQNNGV. J was trimmed by 1 base and V by 5 bases; bases with no gene match: 4. CDR3 coding DNA: TGTGCCAGCAGCCCCCGACAGGGGTCCTACAATGAGCAGTTCTTC. Amino acids: CASSPRQGSYNEQFF.

This clone occurred a few times. The rearrangement uses TRBV3-1 (or the pseudogene TRBV3-2) and TRBJ2-6, with D tentatively TRBD1 (7 bases). There are 18 residues in the CDR3. Germline V gene sequence: CDR1 LGHDT, CDR2 YNNKEL (reference sequence). Between the trimmed V and J ends, which lost 1 base and 3 bases, there was a span of 16 bases. The CDR3 sequence is CASSQGGTEVFGANVLTF. The CDR3 DNA reads TGTGCCAGCAGCCAAGGCGGGACAGAAGTCTTTGGGGCCAACGTCCTGACTTTC.

In the case of this clone: This specimen includes other DNA sequences encoding the same CDR3. The V gene is TRBV11-2, the J gene TRBJ1-1; TRBD1 agrees at 9 bases. Germline CDR1 reads SGHAT; CDR2 reads FQNNGV. The V gene end was trimmed by 3 bases and the J gene end by 1 base; junction bases not matched to a gene: 6. This CDR3 is 16 amino acids long. In DNA, the CDR3 is TGTGCCAGCAGCTTGGGGCCGGGACAGGGGAACACTGAAGCTTTCTTT. It translates to CASSLGPGQGNTEAFF.

V usage is TRBV11-2 and J usage is TRBJ2-5; no clear D gene. CDR1 SGHAT and CDR2 FQNNGV come from the germline V gene. The CDR3 spans 14 residues. Trimming pared 5 bases from V and 7 bases from J, leaving 17 bases between. The CDR3 DNA reads TGTGCCAGCAGCGGCGGAACGACATTCGCGACCCAGTACTTC. This gives the protein CASSGGTTFATQYF.

J is TRBJ1-2 and V is TRBV19; D unclear. The V gene's germline CDR1 is LNHDA and CDR2 SQIVND (reference sequence). V lost 7 bases and J lost 1, with 19 bases in between. This CDR3 has 16 amino acids. CDR3 sequence (DNA): TGTGCCAGTACCCCCGGGGAGGCTCCGAGTAACTATGGCTACACCTTC. Protein: CASTPGEAPSNYGYTF.

This chain joins TRBV4-2 and TRBJ1-5; D possibly corresponds to TRBD1 (5 bases). Germline loops: CDR1 LGHNA, CDR2 YNFKEQ. V was pared by 1 base and J by 2 bases, with 12 bases between. The CDR3 consists of 16 residues. CDR3 region: CASSQAGDGGNQPQHF. DNA for the CDR3: TGTGCCAGCAGCCAAGCCGGGGACGGGGGCAATCAGCCCCAGCATTTT.

The chain joins TRBV10-3 to TRBJ2-5; D possibly corresponds to TRBD2 (5 bases). The V and J ends lost 0 bases and 9 bases respectively, with 17 bases between them. The V gene's germline CDR1 is ENHRY and CDR2 SYGVKD. The CDR3 runs to 15 residues. CDR3 in DNA: TGTGCCATCAGTGAGTCGAGGGTGCGGCAGGAGGCCCAGTACTTC. This translates into CAISESRVRQEAQYF.

The chain joins TRBV6-6 to TRBJ2-5, with D possibly being TRBD1 (6 bases). V was clipped by 2 bases and J by 4 bases, with 11 bases between them. Germline assignment: CDR1 MNHNY and CDR2 SVGAGI (reference sequence). CDR3 length equals 14 residues. The CDR3 DNA reads as TGTGCCAGCAGTTACGGATCAGGGGTAGAGACCCAGTACTTC. This codes for CASSYGSGVETQYF.

The chain combines TRBV2 with TRBJ1-2; 9 bases map to TRBD1. The CDR3 is 13 residues long. Germline V CDR1 and CDR2: SNHLY, FYNNEI. The V segment lost 11 bases and the J segment 6 bases; nucleotides outside the gene matches: 10. The DNA for the CDR3 is TGTGCCGGGGAGTTTGGGACAGGGAATGGCTACACCTTC. It yields the protein CAGEFGTGNGYTF.